This TCR beta chain was retrieved from a study of identical twins. Study-wide results and limits: Beta out-of-frame sequences displayed a weaker excess of sharing between twins.

Addition of a universal primer site occurred through template switching, and cDNA carried unique molecular identifiers. A single record per CDR3 protein comes from TCRdb applying MiXCR to the 5' RACE reads. This repertoire shows roughly 720,000 distinct CDR3 sequences, roughly 18% found once; its top ten account for around 12%. About this clonotype: No antigen is known for it.

Germline lookup yields CDR1 MGHDK and CDR2 SYGVNS. This CDR3 is 15 amino acids long. The ends were cut back, 3 bases at V and 6 bases at J, with 14 bases in the middle. Separately, the same data were catalogued under a study of T cells expressing NK-cell markers. That work states: Just one sequenced donor of eight was HCMV-seronegative, while seven were seropositive.

Sample: PBMCs. The receptor comes from a woman between 18 and 29 years old in good health. V is TRBV25-1 and J is TRBJ2-2; perhaps TRBD1 as D (5 bases). This CDR3 is CASSDLTGYPGELFF. CDR3 nucleotides: TGTGCCAGCAGTGACCTAACAGGTTATCCCGGGGAGCTGTTTTTT.